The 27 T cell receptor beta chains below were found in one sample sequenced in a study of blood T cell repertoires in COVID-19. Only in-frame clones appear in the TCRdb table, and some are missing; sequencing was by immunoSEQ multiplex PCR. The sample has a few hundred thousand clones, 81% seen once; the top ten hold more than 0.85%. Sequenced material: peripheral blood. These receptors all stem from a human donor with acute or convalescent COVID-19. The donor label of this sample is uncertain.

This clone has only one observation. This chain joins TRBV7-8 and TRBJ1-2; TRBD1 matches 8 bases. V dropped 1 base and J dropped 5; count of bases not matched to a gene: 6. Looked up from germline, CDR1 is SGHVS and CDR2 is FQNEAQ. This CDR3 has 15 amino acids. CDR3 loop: CASSLVVGQAYGYTF. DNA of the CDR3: TGTGCCAGCAGCTTAGTGGTGGGACAGGCATATGGCTACACCTTC.

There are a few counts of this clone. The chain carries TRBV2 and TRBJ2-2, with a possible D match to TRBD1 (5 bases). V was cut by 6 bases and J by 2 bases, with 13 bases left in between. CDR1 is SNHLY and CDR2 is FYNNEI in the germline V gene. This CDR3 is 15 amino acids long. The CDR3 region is CASRTPGRNTGELFF. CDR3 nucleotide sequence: TGTGCCAGCAGGACCCCAGGGCGTAACACCGGGGAGCTGTTTTTT. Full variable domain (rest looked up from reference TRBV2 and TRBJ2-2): EPEVTQTPSHQVTQMGQEVILRCVPISNHLYFYWYRQILGQKVEFLVSFYNNEISEKSEIFDDQFSVERPDGSNFTLKIRSTKLEDSAMYFCASRTPGRNTGELFFGEGSRLTVL.

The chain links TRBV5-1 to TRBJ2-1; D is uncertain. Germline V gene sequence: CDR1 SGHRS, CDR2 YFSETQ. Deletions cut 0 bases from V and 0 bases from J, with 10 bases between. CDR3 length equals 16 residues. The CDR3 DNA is TGCGCCAGCAGCTTGGATGGTCCGAGCTCCTACAATGAGCAGTTCTTC. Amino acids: CASSLDGPSSYNEQFF.

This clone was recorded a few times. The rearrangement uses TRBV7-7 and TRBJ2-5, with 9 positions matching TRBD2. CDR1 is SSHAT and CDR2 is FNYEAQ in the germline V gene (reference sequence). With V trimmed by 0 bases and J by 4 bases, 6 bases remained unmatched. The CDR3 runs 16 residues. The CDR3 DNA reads TGTGCCAGCAGCTTAGCCAGCGGGAGGTCAGGAGAGACCCAGTACTTC. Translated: CASSLASGRSGETQYF.

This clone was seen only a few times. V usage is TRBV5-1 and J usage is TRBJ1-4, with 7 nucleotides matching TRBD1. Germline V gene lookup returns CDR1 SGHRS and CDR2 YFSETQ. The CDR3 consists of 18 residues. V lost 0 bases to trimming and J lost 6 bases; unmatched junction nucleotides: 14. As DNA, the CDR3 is TGCGCCAGCAGCTTGGGACCAGGGAAGGGGGCAGGATATGAAAAACTGTTTTTT. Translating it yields CASSLGPGKGAGYEKLFF.

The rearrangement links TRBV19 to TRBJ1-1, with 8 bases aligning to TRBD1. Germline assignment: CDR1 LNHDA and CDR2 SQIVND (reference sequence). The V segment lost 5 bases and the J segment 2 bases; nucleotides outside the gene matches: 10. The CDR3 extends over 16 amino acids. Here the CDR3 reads CASSLEGQGFNTEAFF. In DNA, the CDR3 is TGTGCCAGTAGTCTCGAAGGACAGGGTTTTAACACTGAAGCTTTCTTT.

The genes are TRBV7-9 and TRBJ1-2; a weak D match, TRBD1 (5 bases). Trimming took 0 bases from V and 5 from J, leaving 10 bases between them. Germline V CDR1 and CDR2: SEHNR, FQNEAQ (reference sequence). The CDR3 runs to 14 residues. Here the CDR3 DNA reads TGTGCCAGCAGCTTAGCGGCAGGGAGGTATGGCTACACCTTC. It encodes CASSLAAGRYGYTF.

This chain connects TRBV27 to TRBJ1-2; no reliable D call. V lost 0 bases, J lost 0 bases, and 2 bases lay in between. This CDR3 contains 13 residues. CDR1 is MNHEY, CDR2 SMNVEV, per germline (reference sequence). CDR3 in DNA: TGTGCCAGCAGTTTATCCTCTAACTATGGCTACACCTTC. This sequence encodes CASSLSSNYGYTF.

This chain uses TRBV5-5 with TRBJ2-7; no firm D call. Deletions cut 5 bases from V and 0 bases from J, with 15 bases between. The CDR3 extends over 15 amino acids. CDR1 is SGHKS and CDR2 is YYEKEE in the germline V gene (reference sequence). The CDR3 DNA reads TGTGCCAGCAGGACGACTCGAGTAAGCTCCTACGAGCAGTACTTC. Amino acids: CASRTTRVSSYEQYF.

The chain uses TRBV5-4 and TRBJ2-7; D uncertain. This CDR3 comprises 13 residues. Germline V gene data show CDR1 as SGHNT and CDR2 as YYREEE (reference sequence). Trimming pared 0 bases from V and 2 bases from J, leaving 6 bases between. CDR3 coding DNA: TGTGCCAGCAGCTTGGCAGGAACCTACGAGCAGTACTTC. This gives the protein CASSLAGTYEQYF. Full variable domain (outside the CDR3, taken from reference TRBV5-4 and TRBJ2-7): ETGVTQSPTHLIKTRGQQVTLRCSSQSGHNTVSWYQQALGQGPQFIFQYYREEENGRGNFPPRFSGLQFPNYSSELNVNALELDDSALYLCASSLAGTYEQYFGPGTRLTVT.

The CDR3 region is CASSLIRNEQFF. The CDR3 DNA reads as TGTGCCAGCAGTTTAATCCGTAATGAGCAGTTCTTC. This chain joins TRBV28 and TRBJ2-1; no clear D. The length of the CDR3 is 12 residues. Between the trimmed V and J ends, which lost 2 bases and 7 bases, there was a span of 6 bases. The germline V gene has CDR1 MDHEN and CDR2 SYDVKM.

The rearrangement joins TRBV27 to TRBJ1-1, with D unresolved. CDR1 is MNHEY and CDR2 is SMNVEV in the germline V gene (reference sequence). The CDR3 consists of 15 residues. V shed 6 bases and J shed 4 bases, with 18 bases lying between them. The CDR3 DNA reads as TGTGCCAGCAGCCGAATACGGGTCTCTGGCACTGAAGCTTTCTTT. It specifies CASSRIRVSGTEAFF.

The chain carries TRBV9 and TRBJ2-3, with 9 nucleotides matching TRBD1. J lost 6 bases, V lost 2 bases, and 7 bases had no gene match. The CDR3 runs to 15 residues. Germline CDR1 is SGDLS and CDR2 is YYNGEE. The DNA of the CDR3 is TGTGCCAGCAGCGTCCGGGACAGGGTGACGGATACGCAGTATTTT. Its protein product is CASSVRDRVTDTQYF.

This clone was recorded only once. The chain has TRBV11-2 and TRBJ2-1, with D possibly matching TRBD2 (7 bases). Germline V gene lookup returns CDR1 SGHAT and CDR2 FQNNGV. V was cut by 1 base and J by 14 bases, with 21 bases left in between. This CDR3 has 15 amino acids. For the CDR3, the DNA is TGTGCCAGCAGCTTAGCCGGGACTAAACTTGCAGGGGAGTTCTTC. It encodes CASSLAGTKLAGEFF.

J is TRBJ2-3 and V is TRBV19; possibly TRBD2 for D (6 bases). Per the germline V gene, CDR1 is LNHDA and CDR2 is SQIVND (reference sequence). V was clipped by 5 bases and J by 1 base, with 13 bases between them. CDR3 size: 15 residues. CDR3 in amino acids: CASSARGSGTDTQYF. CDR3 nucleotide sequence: TGTGCCAGTAGTGCCCGGGGGTCTGGCACAGATACGCAGTATTTT.

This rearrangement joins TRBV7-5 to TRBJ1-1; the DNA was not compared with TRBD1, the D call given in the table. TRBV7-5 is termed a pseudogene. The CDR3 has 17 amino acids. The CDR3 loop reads CVRSFDGRQGENTEAFF. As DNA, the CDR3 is TGTGTCAGAAGCTTCGACGGCCGCCAGGGGGAGAACACTGAAGCTTTCTTT.

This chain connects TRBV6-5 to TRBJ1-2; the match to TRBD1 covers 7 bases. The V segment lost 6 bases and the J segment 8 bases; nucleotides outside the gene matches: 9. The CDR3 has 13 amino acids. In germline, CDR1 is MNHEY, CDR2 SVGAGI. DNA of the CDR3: TGTGCCAGCAGGAAGACAGGGTGGCTCGGCTACACCTTC. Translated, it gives CASRKTGWLGYTF.

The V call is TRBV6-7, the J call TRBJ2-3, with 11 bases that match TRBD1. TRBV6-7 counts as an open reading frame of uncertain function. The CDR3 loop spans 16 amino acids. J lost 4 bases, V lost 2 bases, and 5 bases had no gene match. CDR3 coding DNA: TGTGCCAGCAGTTACCGGGGACAGGGGGGGCCAGATACGCAGTATTTT. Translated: CASSYRGQGGPDTQYF.

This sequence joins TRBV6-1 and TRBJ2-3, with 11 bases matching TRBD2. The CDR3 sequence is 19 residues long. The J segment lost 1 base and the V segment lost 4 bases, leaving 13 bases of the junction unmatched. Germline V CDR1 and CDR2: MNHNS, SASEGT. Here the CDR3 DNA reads TGTGCCAGCAGTGGCCGTAGCGGGGGGGCCTGGCCGGGCACAGATACGCAGTATTTT. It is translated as CASSGRSGGAWPGTDTQYF.

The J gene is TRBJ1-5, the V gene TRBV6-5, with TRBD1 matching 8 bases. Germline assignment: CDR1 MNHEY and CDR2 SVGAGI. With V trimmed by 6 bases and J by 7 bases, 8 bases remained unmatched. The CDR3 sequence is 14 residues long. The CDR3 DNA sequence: TGTGCCAGCAGCTCCGGGACAGGTGGGCAGCCCCAGCATTTT. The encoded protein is CASSSGTGGQPQHF.

The DNA for the CDR3 is TGTGCCAGCAGCTCCGGACAGGGGGGCACTAATGAAAAACTGTTTTTT. Its translation is CASSSGQGGTNEKLFF. This rearrangement joins TRBV7-9 to TRBJ1-4; TRBD1 aligns across 10 bases. This CDR3 is built from 16 residues. V lost 4 bases to trimming and J lost 2 bases; unmatched junction nucleotides: 4. Germline-derived CDR1 and CDR2 are SEHNR and FQNEAQ (reference sequence).

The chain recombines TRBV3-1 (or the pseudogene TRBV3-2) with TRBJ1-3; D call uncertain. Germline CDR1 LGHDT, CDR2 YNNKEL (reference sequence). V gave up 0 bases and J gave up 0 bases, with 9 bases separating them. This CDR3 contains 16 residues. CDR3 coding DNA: TGTGCCAGCAGCCAAGATCACTTGTCCTCTGGAAACACCATATATTTT. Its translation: CASSQDHLSSGNTIYF.

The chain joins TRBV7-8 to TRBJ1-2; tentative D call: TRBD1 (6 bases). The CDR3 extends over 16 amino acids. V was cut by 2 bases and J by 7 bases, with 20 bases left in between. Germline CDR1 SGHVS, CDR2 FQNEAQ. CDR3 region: CASSLLVGQSFLGYTF. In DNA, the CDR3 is TGTGCCAGCAGCTTATTAGTCGGACAGTCCTTTCTTGGCTACACCTTC.

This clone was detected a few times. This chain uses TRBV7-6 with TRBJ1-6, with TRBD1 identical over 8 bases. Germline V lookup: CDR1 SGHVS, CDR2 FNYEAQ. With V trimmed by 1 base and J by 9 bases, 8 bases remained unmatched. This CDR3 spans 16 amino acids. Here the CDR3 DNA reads TGTGCCAGCAGCTTAGGGAACAGGGGGGCTCGTTCACCCCTCCACTTT. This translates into CASSLGNRGARSPLHF. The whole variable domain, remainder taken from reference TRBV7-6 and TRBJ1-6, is GAGVSQSPRYKVTKRGQDVALRCDPISGHVSLYWYRQALGQGPEFLTYFNYEAQQDKSGLPNDRFSAERPEGSISTLTIQRTEQRDSAMYRCASSLGNRGARSPLHFGNGTRLTVT.

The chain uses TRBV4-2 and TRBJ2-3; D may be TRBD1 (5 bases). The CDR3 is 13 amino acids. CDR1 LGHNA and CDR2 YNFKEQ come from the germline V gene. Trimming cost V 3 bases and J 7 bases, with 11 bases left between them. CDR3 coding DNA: TGTGCCAGCAGCCACATAGGACAATATACGCAGTATTTT. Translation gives CASSHIGQYTQYF.

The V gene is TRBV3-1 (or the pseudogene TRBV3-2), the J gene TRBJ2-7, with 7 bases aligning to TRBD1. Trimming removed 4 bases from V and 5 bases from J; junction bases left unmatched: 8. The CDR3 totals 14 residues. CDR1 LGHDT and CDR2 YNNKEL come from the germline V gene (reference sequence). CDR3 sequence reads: CASSPRQGYNEQYF. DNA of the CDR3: TGTGCCAGCAGCCCTCGACAGGGTTACAACGAGCAGTACTTC.

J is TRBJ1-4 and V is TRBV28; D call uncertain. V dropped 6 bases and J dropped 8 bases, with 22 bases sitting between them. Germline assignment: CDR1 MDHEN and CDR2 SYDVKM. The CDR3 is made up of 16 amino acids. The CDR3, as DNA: TGTGCCAGCAGGCCGGGAAACAAAGGGCTTGGAGAAAAACTGTTTTTT. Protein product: CASRPGNKGLGEKLFF.